In its sample, the clone carrying this T cell receptor (beta chain) was seen a few times. Its antigen is currently unknown. This sample's TCRbeta library carried unique molecular identifier barcodes. TCRdb fed the PCR reads into MiXCR, producing one record per CDR3 protein. This table has about 440,000 distinct CDR3 sequences, around two fifths appearing once. These data come from a study of T-cell reconstitution after alpha-beta-depleted transplantation in children. Study observations and caveats: T-cell numbers and diversity one year post-transplant derived largely from freshly generated T cells. For some patients, TCRbeta diversity was high at day 60 because of recipient T cells and thymic progenitors that survived. As was reported, about two months after transplant, alpha-beta T cells came from several hundred expanded graft clones.

CDR3 length equals 14 residues. Germline CDR1 DFQATT, CDR2 SNEGSKA (reference sequence). Trimming cost V 1 base and J 2 bases, with 10 bases left between them. The clonotype was recovered from a girl aged 2 to 10 with aplastic anemia, due to receive a stem cell transplant. Sequenced here: PBMCs, sampled before TCRalphabeta/CD19-depleted stem cell transplant. The chain joins TRBV20-1 to TRBJ2-3; D is tentatively TRBD1 or TRBD2 (5 bases each). The CDR3 is CSARVGGATDTQYF. For the CDR3, the DNA is TGCAGTGCTAGAGTTGGGGGAGCCACAGATACGCAGTATTTT.